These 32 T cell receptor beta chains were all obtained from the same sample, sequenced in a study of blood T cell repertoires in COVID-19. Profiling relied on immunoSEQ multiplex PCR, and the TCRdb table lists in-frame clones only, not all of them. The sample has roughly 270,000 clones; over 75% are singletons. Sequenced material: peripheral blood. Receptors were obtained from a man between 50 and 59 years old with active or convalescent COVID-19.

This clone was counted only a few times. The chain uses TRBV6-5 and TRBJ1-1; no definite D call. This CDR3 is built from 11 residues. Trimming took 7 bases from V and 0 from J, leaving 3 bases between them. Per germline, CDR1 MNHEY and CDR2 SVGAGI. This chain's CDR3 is CASTMNTEAFF. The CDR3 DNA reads TGTGCCAGCACAATGAACACTGAAGCTTTCTTT.

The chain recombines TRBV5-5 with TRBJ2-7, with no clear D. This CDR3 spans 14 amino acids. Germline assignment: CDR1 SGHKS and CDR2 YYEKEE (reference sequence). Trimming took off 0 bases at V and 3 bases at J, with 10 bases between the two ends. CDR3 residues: CASSLGAGYYEQYF. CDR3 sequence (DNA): TGTGCCAGCAGCTTGGGCGCAGGCTACTACGAGCAGTACTTC.

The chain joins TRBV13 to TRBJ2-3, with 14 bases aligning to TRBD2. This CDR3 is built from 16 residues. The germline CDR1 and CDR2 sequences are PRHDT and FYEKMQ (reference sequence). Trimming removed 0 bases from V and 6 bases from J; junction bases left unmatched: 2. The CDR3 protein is CASSLGGTSGSDTQYF. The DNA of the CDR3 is TGTGCCAGCAGCTTAGGTGGGACTAGCGGGAGTGATACGCAGTATTTT.

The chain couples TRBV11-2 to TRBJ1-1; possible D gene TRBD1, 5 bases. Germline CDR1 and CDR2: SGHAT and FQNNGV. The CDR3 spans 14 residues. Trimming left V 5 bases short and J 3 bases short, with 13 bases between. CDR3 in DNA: TGTGCCAGCAGCCAGACAGCGTTTCACACTGAAGCTTTCTTT. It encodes CASSQTAFHTEAFF.

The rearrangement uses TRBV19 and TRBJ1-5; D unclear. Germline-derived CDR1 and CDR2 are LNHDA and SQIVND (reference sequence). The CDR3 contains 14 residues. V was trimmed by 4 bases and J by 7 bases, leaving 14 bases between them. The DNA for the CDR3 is TGTGCCAGTAGTACCCCGACTGTCGCCCAGCCCCAGCATTTT. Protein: CASSTPTVAQPQHF.

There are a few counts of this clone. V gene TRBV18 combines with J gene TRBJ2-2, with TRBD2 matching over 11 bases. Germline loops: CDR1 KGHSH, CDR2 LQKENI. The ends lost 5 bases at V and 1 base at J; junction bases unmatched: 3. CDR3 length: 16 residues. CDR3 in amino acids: CASSSGTSGNTGELFF. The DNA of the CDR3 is TGTGCCAGCTCATCCGGGACTAGCGGGAACACCGGGGAGCTGTTTTTT.

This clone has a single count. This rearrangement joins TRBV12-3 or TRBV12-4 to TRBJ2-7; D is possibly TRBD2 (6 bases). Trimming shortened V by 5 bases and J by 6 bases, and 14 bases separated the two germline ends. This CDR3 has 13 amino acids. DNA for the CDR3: TGTGCCAGCAGTCTCTCTCTAGCGCGCGAGCAGTACTTC. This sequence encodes CASSLSLAREQYF.

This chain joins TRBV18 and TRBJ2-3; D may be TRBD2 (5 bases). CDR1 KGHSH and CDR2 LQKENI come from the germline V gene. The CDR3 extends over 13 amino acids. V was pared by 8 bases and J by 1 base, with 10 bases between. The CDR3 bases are TGTGCCAGCCGGACTGGAGGCACAGATACGCAGTATTTT. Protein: CASRTGGTDTQYF.

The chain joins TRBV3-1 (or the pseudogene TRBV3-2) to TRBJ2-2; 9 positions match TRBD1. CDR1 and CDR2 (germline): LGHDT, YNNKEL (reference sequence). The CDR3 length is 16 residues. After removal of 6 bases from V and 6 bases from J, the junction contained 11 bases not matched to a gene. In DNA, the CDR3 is TGTGCCAGCAGGAATACAGGGGGCAGTGTCGCCGGGGAGCTGTTTTTT. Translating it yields CASRNTGGSVAGELFF.

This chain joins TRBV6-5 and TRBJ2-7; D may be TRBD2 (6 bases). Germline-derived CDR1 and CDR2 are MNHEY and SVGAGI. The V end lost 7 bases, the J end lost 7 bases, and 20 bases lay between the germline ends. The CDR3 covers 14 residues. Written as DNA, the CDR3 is TGTGCCAGCATGCGGGCGGGACCTCGTGGGGAGCAGTACTTC. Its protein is CASMRAGPRGEQYF.

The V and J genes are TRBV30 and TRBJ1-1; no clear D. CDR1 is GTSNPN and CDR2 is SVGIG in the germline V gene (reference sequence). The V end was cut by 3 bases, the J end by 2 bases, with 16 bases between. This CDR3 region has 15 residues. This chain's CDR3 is CAWRIFRGDNTEAFF. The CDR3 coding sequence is TGTGCCTGGAGGATCTTTCGTGGAGACAACACTGAAGCTTTCTTT.

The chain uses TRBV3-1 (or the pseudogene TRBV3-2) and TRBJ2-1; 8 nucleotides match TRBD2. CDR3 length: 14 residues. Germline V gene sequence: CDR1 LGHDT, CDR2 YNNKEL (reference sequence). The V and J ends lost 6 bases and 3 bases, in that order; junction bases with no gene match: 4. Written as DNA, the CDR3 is TGTGCCAGCAGTCATAGCGGGAACTACAATGAGCAGTTCTTC. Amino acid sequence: CASSHSGNYNEQFF.

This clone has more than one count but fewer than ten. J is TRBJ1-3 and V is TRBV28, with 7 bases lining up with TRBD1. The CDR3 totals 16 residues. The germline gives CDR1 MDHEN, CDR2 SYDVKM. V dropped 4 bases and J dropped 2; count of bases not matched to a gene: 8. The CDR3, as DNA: TGTGCCAGCAGTTCCACCCTCGGGACAGCTGGAAACACCATATATTTT. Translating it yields CASSSTLGTAGNTIYF.

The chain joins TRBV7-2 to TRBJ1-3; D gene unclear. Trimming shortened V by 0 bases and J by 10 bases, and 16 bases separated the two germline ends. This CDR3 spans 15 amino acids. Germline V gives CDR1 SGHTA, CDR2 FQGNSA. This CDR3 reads CASSLAQVRGTTIYF. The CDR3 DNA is TGTGCCAGCAGCTTAGCGCAAGTTCGGGGTACAACCATATATTTT.

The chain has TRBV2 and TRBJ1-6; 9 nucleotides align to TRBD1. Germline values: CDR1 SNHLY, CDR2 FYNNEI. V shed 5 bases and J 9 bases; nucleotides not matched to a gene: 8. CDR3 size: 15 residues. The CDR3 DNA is TGTGCCAGCAGTCAAAGACAGGGGGTTAGTTCACCCCTCCACTTT. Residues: CASSQRQGVSSPLHF. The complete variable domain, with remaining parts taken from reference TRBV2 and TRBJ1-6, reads EPEVTQTPSHQVTQMGQEVILRCVPISNHLYFYWYRQILGQKVEFLVSFYNNEISEKSEIFDDQFSVERPDGSNFTLKIRSTKLEDSAMYFCASSQRQGVSSPLHFGNGTRLTVT.

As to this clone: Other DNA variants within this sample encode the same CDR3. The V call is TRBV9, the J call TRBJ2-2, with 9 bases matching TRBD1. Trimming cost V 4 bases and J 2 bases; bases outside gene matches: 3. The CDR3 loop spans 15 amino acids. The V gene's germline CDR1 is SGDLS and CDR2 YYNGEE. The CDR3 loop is CASSLGQGNTGELFF. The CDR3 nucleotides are TGTGCCAGCAGCCTGGGACAGGGTAACACCGGGGAGCTGTTTTTT.

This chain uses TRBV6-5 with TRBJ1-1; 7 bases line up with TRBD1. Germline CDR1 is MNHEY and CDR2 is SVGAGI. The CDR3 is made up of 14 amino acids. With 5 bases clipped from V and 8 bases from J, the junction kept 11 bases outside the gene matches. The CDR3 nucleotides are TGTGCCAGCAGTAATCGGGACAGCTCTCGAGAAGCTTTCTTT. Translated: CASSNRDSSREAFF.

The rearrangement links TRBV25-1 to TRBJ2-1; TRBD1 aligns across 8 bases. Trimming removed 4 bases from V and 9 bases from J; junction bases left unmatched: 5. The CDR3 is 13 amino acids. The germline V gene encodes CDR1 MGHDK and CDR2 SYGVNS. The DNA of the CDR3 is TGTGCCAGCAGTGCGACAGGGGCCAGTGAGCAGTTCTTC. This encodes CASSATGASEQFF.

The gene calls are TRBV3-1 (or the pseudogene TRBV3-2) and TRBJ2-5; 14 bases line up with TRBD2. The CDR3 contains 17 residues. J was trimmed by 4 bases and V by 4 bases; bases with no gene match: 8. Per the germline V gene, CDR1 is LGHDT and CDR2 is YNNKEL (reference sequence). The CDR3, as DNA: TGTGCCAGCAGCCTCGGGACTAGCGGGAGTGAGGGAGAGACCCAGTACTTC. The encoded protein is CASSLGTSGSEGETQYF.

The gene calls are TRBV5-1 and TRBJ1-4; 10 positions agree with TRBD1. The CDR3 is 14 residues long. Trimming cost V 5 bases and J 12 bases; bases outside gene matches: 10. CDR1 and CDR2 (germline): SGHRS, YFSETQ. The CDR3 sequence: CASSLGTGAGELFF. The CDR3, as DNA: TGCGCCAGCAGTCTAGGGACAGGGGCAGGTGAACTGTTTTTT.

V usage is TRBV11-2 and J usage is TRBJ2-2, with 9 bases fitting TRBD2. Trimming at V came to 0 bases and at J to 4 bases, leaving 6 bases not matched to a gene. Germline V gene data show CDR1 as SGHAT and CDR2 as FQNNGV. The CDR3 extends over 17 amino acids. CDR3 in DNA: TGTGCCAGCAGCTTAGATCCGCAGACTAGCGGCACCGGGGAGCTGTTTTTT. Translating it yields CASSLDPQTSGTGELFF.

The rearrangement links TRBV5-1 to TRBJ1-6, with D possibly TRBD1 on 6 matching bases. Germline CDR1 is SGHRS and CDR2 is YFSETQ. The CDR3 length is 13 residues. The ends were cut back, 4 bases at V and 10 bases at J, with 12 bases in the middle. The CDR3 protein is CASSREQGSPLHF. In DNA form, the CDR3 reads TGCGCCAGCAGCCGAGAACAGGGCTCACCCCTCCACTTT. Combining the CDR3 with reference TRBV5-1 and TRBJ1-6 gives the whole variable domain KAGVTQTPRYLIKTRGQQVTLSCSPISGHRSVSWYQQTPGQGLQFLFEYFSETQRNKGNFPGRFSGRQFSNSRSEMNVSTLELGDSALYLCASSREQGSPLHFGNGTRLTVT.

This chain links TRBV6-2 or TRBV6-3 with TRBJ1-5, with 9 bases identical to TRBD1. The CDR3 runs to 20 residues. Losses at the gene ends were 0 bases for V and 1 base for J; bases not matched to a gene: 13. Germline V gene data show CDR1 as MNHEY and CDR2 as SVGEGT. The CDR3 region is CASSYSKRDRDPRSNQPQHF. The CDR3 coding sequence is TGTGCCAGCAGTTACTCGAAACGGGACAGGGACCCCCGGAGCAATCAGCCCCAGCATTTT.

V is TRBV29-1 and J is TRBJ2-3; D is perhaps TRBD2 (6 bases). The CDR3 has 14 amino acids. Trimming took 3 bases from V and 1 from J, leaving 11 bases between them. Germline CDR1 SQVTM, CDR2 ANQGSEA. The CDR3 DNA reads TGCAGCGTTGACGGCGCGGGGCGCACAGATACGCAGTATTTT. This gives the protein CSVDGAGRTDTQYF.

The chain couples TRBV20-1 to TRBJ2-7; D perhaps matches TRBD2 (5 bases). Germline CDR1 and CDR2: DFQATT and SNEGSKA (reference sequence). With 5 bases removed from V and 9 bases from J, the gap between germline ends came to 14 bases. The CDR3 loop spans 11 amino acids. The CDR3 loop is CSAGRLDGQYF. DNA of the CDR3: TGCAGTGCTGGGAGACTCGACGGGCAGTACTTC.

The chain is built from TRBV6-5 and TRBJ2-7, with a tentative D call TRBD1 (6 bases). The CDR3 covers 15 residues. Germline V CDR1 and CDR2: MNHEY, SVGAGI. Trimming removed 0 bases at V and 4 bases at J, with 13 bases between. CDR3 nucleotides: TGTGCCAGCAGTTACTCTCGGGACACGGATTACGAGCAGTACTTC. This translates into CASSYSRDTDYEQYF.

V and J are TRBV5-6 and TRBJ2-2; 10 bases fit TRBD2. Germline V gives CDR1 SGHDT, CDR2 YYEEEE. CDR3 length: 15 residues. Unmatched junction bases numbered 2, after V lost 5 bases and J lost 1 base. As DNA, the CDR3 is TGTGCCAGCAGGCGACTAGCGGGGAACACCGGGGAGCTGTTTTTT. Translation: CASRRLAGNTGELFF.

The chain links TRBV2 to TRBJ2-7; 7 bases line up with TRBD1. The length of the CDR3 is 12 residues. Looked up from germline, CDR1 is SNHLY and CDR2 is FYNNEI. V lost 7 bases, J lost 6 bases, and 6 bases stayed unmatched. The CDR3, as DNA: TGTGCCAGCACGGACAGGTTTCGCGAGCAGTACTTC. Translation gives CASTDRFREQYF.

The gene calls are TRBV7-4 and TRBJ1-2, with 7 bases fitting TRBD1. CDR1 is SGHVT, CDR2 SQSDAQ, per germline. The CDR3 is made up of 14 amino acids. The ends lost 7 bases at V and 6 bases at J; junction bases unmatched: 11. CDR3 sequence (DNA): TGTGCCAGCAACCCCCCGAGAGGGGGCAATGGCTACACCTTC. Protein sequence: CASNPPRGGNGYTF.

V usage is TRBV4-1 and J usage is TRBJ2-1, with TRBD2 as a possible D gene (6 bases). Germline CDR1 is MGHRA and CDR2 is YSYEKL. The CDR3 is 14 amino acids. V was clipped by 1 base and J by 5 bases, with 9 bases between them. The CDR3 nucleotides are TGCGCCAGCAGCCAAGCTAGCGTAGACAATGAGCAGTTCTTC. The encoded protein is CASSQASVDNEQFF.

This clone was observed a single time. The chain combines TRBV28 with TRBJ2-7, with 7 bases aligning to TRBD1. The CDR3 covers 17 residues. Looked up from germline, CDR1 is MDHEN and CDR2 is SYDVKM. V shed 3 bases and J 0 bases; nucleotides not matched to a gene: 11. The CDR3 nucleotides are TGTGCCAGCAGTTTTTCCCCCGGACAGGTCCACTCCTACGAGCAGTACTTC. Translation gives CASSFSPGQVHSYEQYF.

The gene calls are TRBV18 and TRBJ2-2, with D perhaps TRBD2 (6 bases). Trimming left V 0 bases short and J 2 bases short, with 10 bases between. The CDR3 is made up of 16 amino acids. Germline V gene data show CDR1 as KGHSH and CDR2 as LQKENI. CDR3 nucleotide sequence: TGTGCCAGCTCACCACCGGGGGGACCAAACACCGGGGAGCTGTTTTTT. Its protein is CASSPPGGPNTGELFF.